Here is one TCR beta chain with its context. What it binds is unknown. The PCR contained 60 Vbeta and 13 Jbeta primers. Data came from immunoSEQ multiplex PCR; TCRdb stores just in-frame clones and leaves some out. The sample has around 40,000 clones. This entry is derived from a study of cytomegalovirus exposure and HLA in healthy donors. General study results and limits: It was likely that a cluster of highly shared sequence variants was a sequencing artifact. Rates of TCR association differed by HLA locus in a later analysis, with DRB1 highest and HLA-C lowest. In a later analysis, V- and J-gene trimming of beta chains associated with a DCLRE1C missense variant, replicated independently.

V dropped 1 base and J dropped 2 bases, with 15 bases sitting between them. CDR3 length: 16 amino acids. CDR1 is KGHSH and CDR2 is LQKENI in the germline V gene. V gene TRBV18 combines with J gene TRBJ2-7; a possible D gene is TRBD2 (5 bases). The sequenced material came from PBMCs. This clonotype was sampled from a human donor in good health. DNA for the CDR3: TGTGCCAGCTCACCACGGGGAGACGGAGGAACCTACGAGCAGTACTTC. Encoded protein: CASSPRGDGGTYEQYF.